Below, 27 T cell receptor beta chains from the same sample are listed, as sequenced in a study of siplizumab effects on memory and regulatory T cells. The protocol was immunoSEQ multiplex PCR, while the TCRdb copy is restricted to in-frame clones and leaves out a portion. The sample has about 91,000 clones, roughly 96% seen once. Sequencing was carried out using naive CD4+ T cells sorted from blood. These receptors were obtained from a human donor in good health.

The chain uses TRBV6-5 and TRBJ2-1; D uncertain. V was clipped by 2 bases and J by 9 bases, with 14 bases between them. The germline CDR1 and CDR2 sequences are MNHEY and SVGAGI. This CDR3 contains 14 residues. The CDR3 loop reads CASSYTYPEGEQFF. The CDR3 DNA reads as TGTGCCAGCAGTTACACCTACCCCGAAGGTGAGCAGTTCTTC.

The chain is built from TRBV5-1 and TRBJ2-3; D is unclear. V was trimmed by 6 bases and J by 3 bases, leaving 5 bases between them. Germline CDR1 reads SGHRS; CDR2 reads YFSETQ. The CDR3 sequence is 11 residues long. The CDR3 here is CASMRTDTQYF. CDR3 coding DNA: TGCGCCAGCATGCGGACAGATACGCAGTATTTT.

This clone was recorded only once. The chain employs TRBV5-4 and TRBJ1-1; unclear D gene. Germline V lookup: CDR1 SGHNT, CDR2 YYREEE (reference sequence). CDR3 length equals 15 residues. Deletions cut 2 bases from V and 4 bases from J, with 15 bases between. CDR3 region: CASSFSLGGITEAFF. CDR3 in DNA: TGTGCCAGCAGCTTTTCACTAGGAGGGATCACTGAAGCTTTCTTT.

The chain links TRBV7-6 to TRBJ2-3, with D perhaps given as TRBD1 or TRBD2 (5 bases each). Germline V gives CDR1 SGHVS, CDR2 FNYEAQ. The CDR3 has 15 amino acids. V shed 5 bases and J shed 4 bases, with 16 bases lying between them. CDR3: CASSPSGASADTQYF. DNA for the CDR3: TGTGCCAGCAGCCCCTCCGGGGCTTCGGCAGATACGCAGTATTTT.

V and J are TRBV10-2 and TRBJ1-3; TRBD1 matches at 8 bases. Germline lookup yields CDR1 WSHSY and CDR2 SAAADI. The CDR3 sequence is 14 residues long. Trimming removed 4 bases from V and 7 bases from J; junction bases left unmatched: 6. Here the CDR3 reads CASSAQGAVNTIYF. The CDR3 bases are TGCGCCAGCAGTGCGCAGGGGGCGGTTAACACCATATATTTT.

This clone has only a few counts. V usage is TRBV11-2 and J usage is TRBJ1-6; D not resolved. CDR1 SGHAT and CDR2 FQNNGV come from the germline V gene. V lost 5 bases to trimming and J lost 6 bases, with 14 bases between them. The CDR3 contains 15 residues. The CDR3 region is CASSPQGSRNSPLHF. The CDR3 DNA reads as TGTGCCAGCAGCCCCCAAGGGTCACGTAATTCACCCCTCCACTTT. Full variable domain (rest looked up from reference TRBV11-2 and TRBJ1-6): EAGVAQSPRYKIIEKRQSVAFWCNPISGHATLYWYQQILGQGPKLLIQFQNNGVVDDSQLPKDRFSAERLKGVDSTLKIQPAKLEDSAVYLCASSPQGSRNSPLHFGNGTRLTVT.

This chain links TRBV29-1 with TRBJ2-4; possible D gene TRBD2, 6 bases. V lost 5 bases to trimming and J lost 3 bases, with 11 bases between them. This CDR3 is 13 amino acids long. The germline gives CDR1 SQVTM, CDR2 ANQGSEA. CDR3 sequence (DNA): TGCAGCGTTTCCGTGGGGGGCAAAAACATTCAGTACTTC. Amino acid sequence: CSVSVGGKNIQYF.

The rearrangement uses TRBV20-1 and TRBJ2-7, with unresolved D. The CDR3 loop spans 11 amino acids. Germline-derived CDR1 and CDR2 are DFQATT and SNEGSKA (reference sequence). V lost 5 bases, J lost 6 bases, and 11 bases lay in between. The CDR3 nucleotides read TGCAGTGCTTTTCTGATGCGCGAGCAGTACTTC. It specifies CSAFLMREQYF.

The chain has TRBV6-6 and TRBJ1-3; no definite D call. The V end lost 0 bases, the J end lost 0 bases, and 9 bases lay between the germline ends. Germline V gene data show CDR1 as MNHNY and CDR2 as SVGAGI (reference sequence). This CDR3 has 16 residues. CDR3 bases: TGTGCCAGCAGTTACTCGTCCGGGAACTCTGGAAACACCATATATTTT. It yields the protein CASSYSSGNSGNTIYF.

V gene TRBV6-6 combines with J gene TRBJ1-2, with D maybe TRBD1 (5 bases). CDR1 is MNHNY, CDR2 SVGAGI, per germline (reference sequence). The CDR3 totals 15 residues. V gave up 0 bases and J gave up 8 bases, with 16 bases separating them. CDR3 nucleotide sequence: TGTGCCAGCAGTTACTCCGCAGGGATCGCCTGGGGCTACACCTTC. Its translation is CASSYSAGIAWGYTF.

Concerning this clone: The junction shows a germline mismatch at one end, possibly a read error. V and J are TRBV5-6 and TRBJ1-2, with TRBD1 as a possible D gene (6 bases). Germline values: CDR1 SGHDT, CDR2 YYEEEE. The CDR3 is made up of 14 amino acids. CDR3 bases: TGTGCCAGCTCAAACTCAGGGGCCGCCTATGGCCACACCTTC. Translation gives CASSNSGAAYGHTF.

The CDR3 reads CASRPAGTVFIEGQPQHF. The DNA for the CDR3 is TGTGCCAGCAGGCCGGCGGGGACAGTTTTTATAGAGGGTCAGCCCCAGCATTTT. The rearrangement links TRBV28 to TRBJ1-5; 7 nucleotides line up with TRBD1. Looked up from germline, CDR1 is MDHEN and CDR2 is SYDVKM. The CDR3 loop spans 18 amino acids. Trimming at V came to 6 bases and at J to 6 bases, leaving 20 bases not matched to a gene.

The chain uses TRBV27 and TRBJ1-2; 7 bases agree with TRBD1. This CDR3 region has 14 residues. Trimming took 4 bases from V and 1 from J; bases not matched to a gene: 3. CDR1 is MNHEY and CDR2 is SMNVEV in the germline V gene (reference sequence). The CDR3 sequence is CASSWDRYNYGYTF. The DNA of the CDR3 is TGTGCCAGCAGTTGGGACAGATATAACTATGGCTACACCTTC.

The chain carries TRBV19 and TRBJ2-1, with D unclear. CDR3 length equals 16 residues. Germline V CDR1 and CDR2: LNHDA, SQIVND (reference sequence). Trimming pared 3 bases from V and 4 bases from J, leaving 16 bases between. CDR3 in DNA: TGTGCCAGTAGTATCTGGCAGCCGGAGACGTACAATGAGCAGTTCTTC. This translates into CASSIWQPETYNEQFF.

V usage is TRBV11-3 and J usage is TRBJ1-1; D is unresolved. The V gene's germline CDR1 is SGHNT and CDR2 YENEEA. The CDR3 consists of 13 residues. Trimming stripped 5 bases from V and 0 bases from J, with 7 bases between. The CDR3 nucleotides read TGTGCCAGCAGCATTGGGGTGAACACTGAAGCTTTCTTT. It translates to CASSIGVNTEAFF.

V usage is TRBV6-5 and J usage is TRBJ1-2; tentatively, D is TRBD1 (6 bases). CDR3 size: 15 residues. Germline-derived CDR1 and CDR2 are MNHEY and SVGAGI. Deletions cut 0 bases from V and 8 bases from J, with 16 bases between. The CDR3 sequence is CASSYSQGWRWGYTF. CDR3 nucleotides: TGTGCCAGCAGTTACTCACAGGGTTGGAGGTGGGGCTACACCTTC.

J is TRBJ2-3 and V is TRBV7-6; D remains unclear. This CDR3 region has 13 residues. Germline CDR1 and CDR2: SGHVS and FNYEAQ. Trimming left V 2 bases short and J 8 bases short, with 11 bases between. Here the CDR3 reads CASSLMKEATQYF. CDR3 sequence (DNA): TGTGCCAGCAGCTTAATGAAGGAAGCTACGCAGTATTTT.

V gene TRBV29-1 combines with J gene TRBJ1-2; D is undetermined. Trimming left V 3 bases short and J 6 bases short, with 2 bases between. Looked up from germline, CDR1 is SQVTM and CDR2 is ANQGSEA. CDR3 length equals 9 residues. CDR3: CSVENGYTF. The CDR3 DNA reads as TGCAGCGTTGAGAATGGCTACACCTTC.

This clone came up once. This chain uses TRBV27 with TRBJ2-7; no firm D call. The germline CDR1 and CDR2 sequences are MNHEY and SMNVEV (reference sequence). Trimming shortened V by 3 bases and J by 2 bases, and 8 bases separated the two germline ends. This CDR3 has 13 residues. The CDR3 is CASSFLTPYEQYF. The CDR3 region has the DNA TGTGCCAGCAGTTTTTTGACCCCCTACGAGCAGTACTTC.

As DNA, the CDR3 is TGTGCCTGGGAGAGAGGGGCCAACGTCCTGACTTTC. It codes for CAWERGANVLTF. The V and J genes are TRBV30 and TRBJ2-6; D not certain. The CDR3 runs 12 residues. In germline, CDR1 is GTSNPN, CDR2 SVGIG (reference sequence). V was clipped by 5 bases and J by 4 bases, with 6 bases between them.

As DNA, the CDR3 is TGTGCCAGCAGCTTAGGCGTAGCGGGGGGAGGCAATGAGCAGTTCTTC. Translating it yields CASSLGVAGGGNEQFF. The V and J genes are TRBV7-6 and TRBJ2-1; 10 bases are shared with TRBD2. This CDR3 contains 16 residues. CDR1 and CDR2 from the germline V gene are SGHVS and FNYEAQ. V gave up 1 base and J gave up 6 bases; unmatched junction bases: 6.

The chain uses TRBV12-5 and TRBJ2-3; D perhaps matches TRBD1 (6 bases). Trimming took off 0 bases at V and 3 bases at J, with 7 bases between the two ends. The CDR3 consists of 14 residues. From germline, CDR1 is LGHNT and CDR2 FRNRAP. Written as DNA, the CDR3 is TGTGCTAGTGGTTTGGTACAGGGAACAGATACGCAGTATTTT. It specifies CASGLVQGTDTQYF. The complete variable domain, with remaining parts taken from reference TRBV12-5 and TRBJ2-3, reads DARVTQTPRHKVTEMGQEVTMRCQPILGHNTVFWYRQTMMQGLELLAYFRNRAPLDDSGMPKDRFSAEMPDATLATLKIQPSEPRDSAVYFCASGLVQGTDTQYFGPGTRLTVL.

CDR3 nucleotides: TGTGCCAGCAGCATTCCCGAAAGGGGGGGAGAGTACCAAGAGACCCAGTACTTC. Its translation: CASSIPERGGEYQETQYF. The chain has TRBV7-6 and TRBJ2-5; D may be TRBD2 (7 bases). The CDR3 spans 18 residues. CDR1 and CDR2 from the germline V gene are SGHVS and FNYEAQ. The germline V and J ends were trimmed by 5 bases and 0 bases, with 22 bases remaining between them.

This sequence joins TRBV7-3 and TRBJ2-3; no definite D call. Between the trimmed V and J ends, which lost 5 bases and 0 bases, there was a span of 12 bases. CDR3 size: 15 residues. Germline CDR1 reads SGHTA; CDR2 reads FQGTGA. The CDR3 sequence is CASSTLDHSTDTQYF. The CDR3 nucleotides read TGTGCCAGCAGCACCTTAGACCATAGCACAGATACGCAGTATTTT.

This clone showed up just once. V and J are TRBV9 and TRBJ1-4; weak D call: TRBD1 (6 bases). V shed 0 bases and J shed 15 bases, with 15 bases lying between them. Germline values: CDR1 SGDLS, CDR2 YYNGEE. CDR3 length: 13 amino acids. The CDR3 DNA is TGTGCCAGCAGCGTAGTGGAAGGGGGGGCCTTGTTTTTT. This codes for CASSVVEGGALFF.

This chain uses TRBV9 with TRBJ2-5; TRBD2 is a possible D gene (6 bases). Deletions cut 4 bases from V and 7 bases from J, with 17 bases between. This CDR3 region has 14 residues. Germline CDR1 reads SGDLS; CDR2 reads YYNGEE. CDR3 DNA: TGTGCCAGCAGCTCCCTTTCTGGTAGCGGGACCCAGTACTTC. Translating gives CASSSLSGSGTQYF.

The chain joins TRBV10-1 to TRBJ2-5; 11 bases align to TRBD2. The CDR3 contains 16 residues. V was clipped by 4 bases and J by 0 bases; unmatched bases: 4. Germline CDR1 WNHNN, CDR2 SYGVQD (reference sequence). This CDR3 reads CASSGLAGGNQETQYF. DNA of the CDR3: TGCGCCAGCAGTGGGCTAGCGGGGGGCAACCAAGAGACCCAGTACTTC.